This is a list of T cell receptor beta chains from one sample in a study of vaccination and CD4 T cells after COVID-19. MiXCR, applied by TCRdb to the PCR reads, yields one record per CDR3 protein. The repertoire includes over 25,000 distinct CDR3 sequences, 50% of them detected once, and 5.5% to 7.5% sits in the top ten. Sample: CD4+ T cells from blood, taken about 7 months after SARS-CoV-2 vaccination. These receptors all stem from a human donor who had recovered from COVID-19. Each CDR3 is given with its conserved first and last residue. Each record gives: J gene, V gene, D gene, clone size, CDR3 DNA, CDR3 protein. A D gene is named only where the DNA matches it firmly. The size of a clone is reported for some rows only, either as once, few or many, or as a class for expanded clones.

TRBJ1-1,TRBV7-9,NA,NA,TGTGCCAGCAGCTTCCGGACCGAAGCTTTCTTT,CASSFRTEAFF
TRBJ1-5,TRBV6-5,NA,NA,TGTGCCAGCAGTTACAAAAGTAGGCGGCAGCCCCAGCATTTT,CASSYKSRRQPQHF
TRBJ1-6,TRBV4-3,NA,NA,TGCGCCAGCAGCCAAGAGATACAGAGGTCACCCCTCCACTTT,CASSQEIQRSPLHF
TRBJ2-1,TRBV6-1,NA,once,TGTGCCAGCACCCAGGGGAATGAGCAGTTCTTC,CASTQGNEQFF
TRBJ2-5,TRBV6-2/TRBV6-3,NA,few,TGTGCCAGCAGTTACCCCTCCAGCGGTATGAAGACCCAGTACTTC,CASSYPSSGMKTQYF
TRBJ2-5,TRBV7-2,TRBD2,NA,TGTGCCAGCAGCTCTTTAGCGGGAGGAGAGACCCAGTACTTC,CASSSLAGGETQYF
TRBJ2-5,TRBV28,NA,NA,TGTGCCAGCACCCCTGGGGCCCCCCCTGGGAAAGAGACCCAGTACTTC,CASTPGAPPGKETQYF
TRBJ1-5,TRBV5-1,NA,NA,TGCGCCAGCAGCTTGGGAGACTTTAGCAATCAGCCCCAGCATTTT,CASSLGDFSNQPQHF
TRBJ2-2,TRBV28,NA,NA,TGTGCCAGCACCCTGGACGGGACCAACACCGGGGAGCTGTTTTTT,CASTLDGTNTGELFF
TRBJ2-1,TRBV11-3,NA,NA,TGTGCCAGCAGCTTAAACTCCTACAATGAGCAGTTCTTC,CASSLNSYNEQFF
TRBJ2-5,TRBV6-5,NA,few,TGTGCCAGCAGTTACTTGCAGGGACGGGGAGAGACCCAGTACTTC,CASSYLQGRGETQYF
TRBJ2-3,TRBV7-9,NA,NA,TGTGCCAGCAGCCTGCGTCAGGTTCCCACAGATACGCAGTATTTT,CASSLRQVPTDTQYF
TRBJ1-2,TRBV19,TRBD1,NA,TGTGCCAGTAGTCCCGGGACAGCTGGCTACACCTTC,CASSPGTAGYTF
TRBJ2-1,TRBV6-1,TRBD2,NA,TGTGGGGTATCTAGCGGGAGGGCCGCAGGGAATGAGCAGTTCTTC,CGVSSGRAAGNEQFF
TRBJ2-3,TRBV6-2/TRBV6-3,NA,NA,TGTGCCAGCAGCGGATGGTGGAGCACAGATACGCAGTATTTT,CASSGWWSTDTQYF
TRBJ2-1,TRBV19,TRBD2,NA,TGTGCCAGTAGTAGGGATGTAGCGGGGGAGTCCTACAATGAGCAGTTCTTC,CASSRDVAGESYNEQFF
TRBJ1-1,TRBV15,NA,few,TGTGCCACCAGCAGGGGCAGCGGGTATGGCACTGAAGCTTTCTTT,CATSRGSGYGTEAFF
TRBJ2-7,TRBV11-3,NA,NA,TGTGCCAGCAGCTTGGGAGTTTTGAGTGAGCAGTACTTC,CASSLGVLSEQYF
TRBJ2-7,TRBV6-5,NA,few,NA,CASSSSTSGRLKQYF
TRBJ1-5,TRBV6-5,NA,few,TGTGCCAGCAGTTACGTTTTGGGCCCCTCGCCCCAGCATTTT,CASSYVLGPSPQHF
TRBJ2-5,TRBV5-4,NA,NA,TGTGCCAGCAGCCCCGGAGGACCGCAGACAGAGCAAGAGACCCAGTACTTC,CASSPGGPQTEQETQYF
TRBJ2-1,TRBV10-3,TRBD2,NA,TGTGCCATCAGGAAGACTAGCGGGCGGACTAATGAGCAGTTCTTC,CAIRKTSGRTNEQFF
TRBJ2-7,TRBV4-1,TRBD2,NA,TGCGCCAGCAGCCAGATGGCTAGCGGCCGCTACGAGCAGTACTTC,CASSQMASGRYEQYF
TRBJ1-1,TRBV28,NA,NA,TGTGCCAGCAGTTTAGGGGGGCACACTGAAGCTTTCTTT,CASSLGGHTEAFF
TRBJ2-1,TRBV19,NA,NA,TGTGCCAGTAGTATTTGGTCTGAGCAGTTCTTC,CASSIWSEQFF
TRBJ1-5,TRBV20-1,NA,few,TGCAGTGCTAGTCCCTCTTCCTATAGCAATCAGCCCCAGCATTTT,CSASPSSYSNQPQHF
TRBJ1-1,TRBV4-3,NA,once,TGCGCCAGCAGCCAGTGGCGGGGGGGGACTGAAGCTTTCTTT,CASSQWRGGTEAFF